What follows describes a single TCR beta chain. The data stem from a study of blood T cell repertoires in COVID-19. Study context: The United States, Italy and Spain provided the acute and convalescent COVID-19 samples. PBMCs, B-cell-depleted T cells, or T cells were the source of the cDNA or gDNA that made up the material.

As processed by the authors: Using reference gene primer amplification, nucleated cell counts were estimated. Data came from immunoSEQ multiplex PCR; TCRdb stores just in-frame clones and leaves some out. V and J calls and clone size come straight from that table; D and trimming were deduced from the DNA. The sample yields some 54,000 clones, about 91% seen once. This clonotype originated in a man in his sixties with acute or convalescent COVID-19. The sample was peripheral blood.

This chain's CDR3 is CASSKGQGGNQPQHF. Written as DNA, the CDR3 is TGTGCCAGTAGTAAGGGACAGGGGGGAAATCAGCCCCAGCATTTT. The chain is built from TRBV19 and TRBJ1-5, with 11 bases lining up with TRBD1. With V trimmed by 4 bases and J by 4 bases, 3 bases remained unmatched. The germline gives CDR1 LNHDA, CDR2 SQIVND (reference sequence). The CDR3 contains 15 residues.